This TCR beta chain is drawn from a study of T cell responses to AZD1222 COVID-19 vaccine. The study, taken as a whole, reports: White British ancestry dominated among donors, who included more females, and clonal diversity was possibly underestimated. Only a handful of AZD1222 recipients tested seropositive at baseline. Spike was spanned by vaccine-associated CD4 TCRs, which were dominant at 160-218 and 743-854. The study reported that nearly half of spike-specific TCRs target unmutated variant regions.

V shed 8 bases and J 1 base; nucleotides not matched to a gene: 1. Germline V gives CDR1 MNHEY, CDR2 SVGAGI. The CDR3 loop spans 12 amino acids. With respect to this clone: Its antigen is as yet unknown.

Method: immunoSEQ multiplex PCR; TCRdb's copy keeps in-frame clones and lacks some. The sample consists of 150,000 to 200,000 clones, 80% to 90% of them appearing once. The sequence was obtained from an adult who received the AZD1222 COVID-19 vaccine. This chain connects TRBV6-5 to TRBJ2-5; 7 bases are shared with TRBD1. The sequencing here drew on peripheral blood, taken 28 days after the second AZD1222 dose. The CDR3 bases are TGTGCCAGCGGGGACAGCCAAGAGACCCAGTACTTC. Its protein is CASGDSQETQYF.